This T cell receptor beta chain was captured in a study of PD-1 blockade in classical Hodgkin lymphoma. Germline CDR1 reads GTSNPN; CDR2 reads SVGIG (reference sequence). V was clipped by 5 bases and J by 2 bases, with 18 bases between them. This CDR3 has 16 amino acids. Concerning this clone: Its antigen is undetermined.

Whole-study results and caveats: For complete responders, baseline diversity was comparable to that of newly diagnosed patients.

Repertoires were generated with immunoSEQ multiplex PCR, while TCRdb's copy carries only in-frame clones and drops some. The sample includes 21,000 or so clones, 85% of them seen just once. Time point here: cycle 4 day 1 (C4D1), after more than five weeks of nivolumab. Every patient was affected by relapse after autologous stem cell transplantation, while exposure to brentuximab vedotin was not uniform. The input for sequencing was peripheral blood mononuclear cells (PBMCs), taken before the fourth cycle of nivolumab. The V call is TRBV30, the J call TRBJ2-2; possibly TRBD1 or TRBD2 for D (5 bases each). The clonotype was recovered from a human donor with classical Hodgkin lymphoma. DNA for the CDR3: TGTGCCTGGGGGGACCTTCAGCGCCACAACACCGGGGAGCTGTTTTTT. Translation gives CAWGDLQRHNTGELFF.